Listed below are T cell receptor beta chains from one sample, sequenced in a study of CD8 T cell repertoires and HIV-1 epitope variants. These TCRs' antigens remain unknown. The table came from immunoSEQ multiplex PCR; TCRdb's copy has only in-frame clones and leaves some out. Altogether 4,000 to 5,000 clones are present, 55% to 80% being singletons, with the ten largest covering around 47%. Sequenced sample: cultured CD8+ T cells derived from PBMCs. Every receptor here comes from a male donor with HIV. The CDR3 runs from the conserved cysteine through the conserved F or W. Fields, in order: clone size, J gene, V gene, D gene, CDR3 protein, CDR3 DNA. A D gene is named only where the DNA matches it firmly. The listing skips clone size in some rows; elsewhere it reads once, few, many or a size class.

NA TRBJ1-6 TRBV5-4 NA CASSHREANSPLHF TGTGCCAGCAGCCACAGGGAGGCCAATTCACCCCTCCACTTT
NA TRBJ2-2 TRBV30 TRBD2 CAWSVAGGGELFF TGTGCCTGGAGTGTAGCGGGGGGCGGGGAGCTGTTTTTT
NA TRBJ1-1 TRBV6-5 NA CASSYGPEAFF TGTGCCAGCAGTTACGGGCCTGAAGCTTTCTTT
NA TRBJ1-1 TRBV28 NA CASSGQYTEAFF TGTGCCAGCAGCGGACAGTACACTGAAGCTTTCTTT
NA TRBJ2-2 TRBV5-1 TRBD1 CASSLVQGALTGELFF TGCGCCAGCAGCTTGGTGCAGGGGGCTCTAACCGGGGAGCTGTTTTTT
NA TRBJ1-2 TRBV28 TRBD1 CASSQDRGDYGYTF TGTGCCAGCAGCCAGGACAGGGGTGACTATGGCTACACCTTC
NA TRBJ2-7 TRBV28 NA CASSLTSGTFAYEQYF TGTGCCAGCAGCTTAACCTCAGGGACTTTCGCCTACGAGCAGTACTTC
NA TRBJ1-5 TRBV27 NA CASSSQVRAPQHF TGTGCCAGCAGTTCCCAGGTTAGAGCGCCCCAGCATTTT
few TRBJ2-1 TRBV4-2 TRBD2 CASSQEGPDTSGANEQFF TGTGCCAGCAGCCAAGAGGGGCCAGACACTAGCGGGGCCAATGAGCAGTTCTTC
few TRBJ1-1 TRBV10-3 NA CAISEGDTEAFF TGTGCCATCAGTGAGGGGGATACTGAAGCTTTCTTT
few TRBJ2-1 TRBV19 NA CASSIGWGVAYNEQFF TGTGCCAGTAGTATAGGATGGGGGGTCGCCTACAATGAGCAGTTCTTC
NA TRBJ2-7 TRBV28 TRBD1 CASSSRGTGNEQYF TGTGCCAGCAGTTCCCGGGGGACAGGGAACGAGCAGTACTTC
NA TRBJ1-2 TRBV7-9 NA CASSPWPVELDYGYTF TGTGCCAGCAGCCCTTGGCCGGTAGAATTGGACTATGGCTACACCTTC